These 22 T cell receptor beta chains were all obtained from the same sample, sequenced in a study of identical twins. TCRdb recomputed calls from the 5' RACE reads with MiXCR, one row per CDR3 protein. The sample includes 150,000 or so distinct CDR3 sequences, around 3.6% of them seen just once. Sequencing used memory T cells sorted from blood. The receptors derive from a man aged 18 to 35 in good health.

The sample holds many counts of this clonotype. The CDR3 spells CASSLGGSYNEQFF. The CDR3 DNA is TGTGCCAGCAGCTTGGGGGGCTCCTACAATGAGCAGTTCTTC. The V gene is TRBV7-3, the J gene TRBJ2-1, with D possibly matching TRBD2 (6 bases). This CDR3 is 14 amino acids long. The V and J ends lost 3 bases and 0 bases respectively, with 6 bases between them. Germline CDR1 is SGHTA and CDR2 is FQGTGA. Filled out from reference TRBV7-3 and TRBJ2-1, the complete variable domain reads GAGVSQTPSNKVTEKGKYVELRCDPISGHTALYWYRQSLGQGPEFLIYFQGTGAADDSGLPNDRFFAVRPEGSVSTLKIQRTERGDSAVYLCASSLGGSYNEQFFGPGTRLTVL.

This clonotype was seen ten or more times. The rearrangement joins TRBV20-1 to TRBJ2-5, with D perhaps TRBD1 (6 bases). This CDR3 has 14 residues. The V end lost 7 bases, the J end lost 3 bases, and 18 bases lay between the germline ends. Germline CDR1 reads DFQATT; CDR2 reads SNEGSKA (reference sequence). The CDR3 coding sequence is TGCAGTGTCCCATCAGGGGCTGGCAAAGAGACCCAGTACTTC. Translation gives CSVPSGAGKETQYF.

This clonotype has at least ten counts. The chain couples TRBV4-3 to TRBJ2-7; either TRBD1 or TRBD2 may fit D (5 bases each). V lost 4 bases and J lost 6, with 19 bases in between. The CDR3 totals 15 residues. Germline assignment: CDR1 LGHNA and CDR2 YSLEER. The CDR3 here is CASSPGTSGSSEQYF. The CDR3 nucleotides read TGCGCCAGCAGCCCCGGGACCTCCGGTTCTTCCGAGCAGTACTTC.

This clonotype came up many times. J is TRBJ1-2 and V is TRBV7-9; no reliable D call. Germline loops: CDR1 SEHNR, CDR2 FQNEAQ (reference sequence). This CDR3 has 13 residues. V shed 5 bases and J shed 4 bases, with 11 bases lying between them. Here the CDR3 reads CASSLDGPYGYTF. The CDR3 DNA follows: TGTGCCAGCAGCCTAGACGGGCCCTATGGCTACACCTTC.

The table lists this clonotype with many counts. The chain carries TRBV15 and TRBJ2-7, with TRBD1 matching 8 bases. Germline CDR1 is LNHNV and CDR2 is YYDKDF (reference sequence). The J segment lost 3 bases and the V segment lost 4 bases, leaving 8 bases of the junction unmatched. The CDR3 extends over 15 amino acids. For the CDR3, the DNA is TGTGCCACCAGCACTTCCGGGACAGGCCACTACGAGCAGTACTTC. As protein: CATSTSGTGHYEQYF. The variable domain in full, completed from reference TRBV15 and TRBJ2-7, reads DAMVIQNPRYQVTQFGKPVTLSCSQTLNHNVMYWYQQKSSQAPKLLFHYYDKDFNNEADTPDNFQSRRPNTSFCFLDIRSPGLGDTAMYLCATSTSGTGHYEQYFGPGTRLTVT.

This clonotype was seen repeatedly, ten times or more. CDR3 loop: CASSRTSGPYNEQFF. Written as DNA, the CDR3 is TGTGCCAGCAGCCGGACTAGCGGACCGTACAATGAGCAGTTCTTC. The chain has TRBV7-9 and TRBJ2-1; 10 bases fit TRBD2. The CDR3 runs to 15 residues. In germline, CDR1 is SEHNR, CDR2 FQNEAQ (reference sequence). The trim removed 5 bases at V and 4 bases at J, leaving 5 bases unmatched.

This clonotype was observed many times. The chain employs TRBV20-1 and TRBJ1-5, with TRBD1 as a possible D gene (5 bases). V was pared by 3 bases and J by 0 bases, with 15 bases between. This CDR3 has 16 amino acids. Germline V gives CDR1 DFQATT, CDR2 SNEGSKA (reference sequence). The CDR3 protein is CSARAEGTYSNQPQHF. DNA of the CDR3: TGCAGTGCTAGGGCGGAGGGGACGTATAGCAATCAGCCCCAGCATTTT.

This clonotype has ten or more counts. J is TRBJ2-1 and V is TRBV12-5; D is undetermined. Trimming removed 1 base at V and 9 bases at J, with 10 bases between. CDR1 is LGHNT, CDR2 FRNRAP, per germline. The CDR3 loop spans 13 amino acids. The CDR3 DNA follows: TGTGCTAGTGGTTTGGACTGGGCCACTGAGCAGTTCTTC. Amino acids: CASGLDWATEQFF.

This clonotype was seen repeatedly, ten times or more. This chain joins TRBV5-1 and TRBJ2-5, with TRBD1 as a possible D gene (5 bases). The V end was cut by 1 base, the J end by 2 bases, with 12 bases between. CDR1 and CDR2 (germline): SGHRS, YFSETQ. The CDR3 has 15 amino acids. This CDR3 is CASSLSRQPQETQYF. The DNA for the CDR3 is TGCGCCAGCAGCTTGAGTAGACAGCCACAAGAGACCCAGTACTTC.

There are many counts of this clonotype. This sequence joins TRBV5-1 and TRBJ2-2; D remains unclear. The CDR3 sequence is 15 residues long. Germline CDR1 reads SGHRS; CDR2 reads YFSETQ. Between the trimmed V and J ends, which lost 4 bases and 0 bases, there was a span of 10 bases. The DNA for the CDR3 is TGCGCCAGCAGCCGAAACAGCGCGAACACCGGGGAGCTGTTTTTT. It is translated as CASSRNSANTGELFF. The full variable domain, completed using reference TRBV5-1 and TRBJ2-2, is KAGVTQTPRYLIKTRGQQVTLSCSPISGHRSVSWYQQTPGQGLQFLFEYFSETQRNKGNFPGRFSGRQFSNSRSEMNVSTLELGDSALYLCASSRNSANTGELFFGEGSRLTVL.

This clonotype was detected many times. This chain links TRBV20-1 with TRBJ2-3, with a possible D match to TRBD2 (5 bases). Trimming pared 3 bases from V and 6 bases from J, leaving 13 bases between. The length of the CDR3 is 13 residues. Germline CDR1 and CDR2: DFQATT and SNEGSKA (reference sequence). CDR3 in amino acids: CSASGPGFDTQYF. In DNA form, the CDR3 reads TGCAGTGCTAGTGGGCCGGGGTTTGATACGCAGTATTTT.

This clonotype was counted many times. This sequence joins TRBV4-2 and TRBJ2-3, with 8 bases matching TRBD2. Germline trimming cut 0 bases from V and 7 bases from J; bases unmatched to any gene: 12. Germline V gene lookup returns CDR1 LGHNA and CDR2 YNFKEQ. The CDR3 spans 17 residues. The CDR3 loop is CASSQDGTSGPGNTQYF. The DNA for the CDR3 is TGTGCCAGCAGCCAAGATGGTACTAGCGGCCCTGGAAATACGCAGTATTTT.

There are many counts of this clonotype. The gene calls are TRBV3-1 and TRBJ1-2, with 10 bases lining up with TRBD1. V was pared by 1 base and J by 6 bases, with 5 bases of the junction left unmatched. The CDR3 is 15 amino acids. Germline V lookup: CDR1 LGHDT, CDR2 YNNKEL (reference sequence). This CDR3 is CASSQVGQGVDGYTF. The CDR3 DNA reads TGTGCCAGCAGCCAAGTCGGACAGGGGGTAGATGGCTACACCTTC.

V is TRBV25-1 and J is TRBJ2-3; 8 bases align to TRBD2. This CDR3 region has 14 residues. Germline-derived CDR1 and CDR2 are MGHDK and SYGVNS. Germline trimming cut 4 bases from V and 5 bases from J; bases unmatched to any gene: 5. The CDR3: CASSGAGVQDTQYF. Here the CDR3 DNA reads TGTGCCAGCAGTGGAGCGGGAGTACAAGATACGCAGTATTTT.

This clonotype was detected many times. CDR3 nucleotide sequence: TGTGCCAGCAGCTTAGATCCAGGGGCAGGCGAGCAGTACGTC. Translating it yields CASSLDPGAGEQYV. The chain links TRBV7-6 to TRBJ2-7; possibly TRBD1 for D (6 bases). Germline CDR1 is SGHVS and CDR2 is FNYEAQ. The CDR3 loop spans 14 amino acids. Between the trimmed V and J ends, which lost 1 base and 6 bases, there was a span of 13 bases.

This clonotype has at least ten counts. CDR3 sequence reads: CASSLGGDEFF. In nucleotides, the CDR3 is TGTGCCAGCAGCTTAGGGGGCGACGAGTTCTTC. The chain uses TRBV7-2 and TRBJ2-1, with D perhaps TRBD1 (5 bases). Trimming removed 1 base at V and 14 bases at J, with 9 bases between. CDR3 length equals 11 residues. CDR1 and CDR2 from the germline V gene are SGHTA and FQGNSA.

The chain employs TRBV14 and TRBJ1-4, with D perhaps TRBD1 (5 bases). This CDR3 has 15 residues. From germline, CDR1 is SGHDN and CDR2 FVKESK. With 0 bases removed from V and 13 bases from J, the gap between germline ends came to 18 bases. CDR3 protein: CASSQDIPPGGGLFF. The CDR3, as DNA: TGTGCCAGCAGCCAAGATATACCCCCCGGCGGGGGACTGTTTTTT.

Ten or more counts support this clonotype. CDR3 region: CSATLLAGGYNEQFF. The DNA for the CDR3 is TGCAGTGCCACCTTACTAGCGGGAGGATACAATGAGCAGTTCTTC. V is TRBV20-1 and J is TRBJ2-1, with 12 bases matching TRBD2. Germline V gene data show CDR1 as DFQATT and CDR2 as SNEGSKA (reference sequence). This CDR3 is built from 15 residues. Losses at the gene ends were 6 bases for V and 4 bases for J; bases not matched to a gene: 7.

This clonotype showed up many times. The chain links TRBV27 to TRBJ2-7, with D possibly matching TRBD1 (6 bases). The germline V and J ends were trimmed by 5 bases and 2 bases, with 13 bases remaining between them. Germline loops: CDR1 MNHEY, CDR2 SMNVEV (reference sequence). The CDR3 has 14 residues. The DNA for the CDR3 is TGTGCCAGCAGTACAGGACAGTCCCCCTACGAGCAGTACGTC. Protein: CASSTGQSPYEQYV.

This clonotype was detected many times. The chain couples TRBV5-1 to TRBJ2-3; 14 bases align to TRBD2. The germline V gene has CDR1 SGHRS and CDR2 YFSETQ. The CDR3 loop spans 22 amino acids. V shed 3 bases, J shed 1 base, and the junction held 19 bases outside the gene matches. The CDR3, as DNA: TGCGCCAGCAGCTCCCGGACAACTACTGGGACTAGCGGGAGATGGGGCACAGATACGCAGTATTTT. Residues: CASSSRTTTGTSGRWGTDTQYF.

This clonotype was detected many times. The chain recombines TRBV14 with TRBJ1-1; 9 bases match TRBD1. Germline loops: CDR1 SGHDN, CDR2 FVKESK. CDR3 length: 14 residues. The trim removed 6 bases at V and 4 bases at J, leaving 6 bases unmatched. CDR3: CASRDRGGSTEAFF. CDR3 nucleotide sequence: TGTGCCAGCAGGGACAGGGGAGGGAGCACTGAAGCTTTCTTT. Together with reference TRBV14 and TRBJ1-1, the CDR3 gives the full variable domain: EAGVTQFPSHSVIEKGQTVTLRCDPISGHDNLYWYRRVMGKEIKFLLHFVKESKQDESGMPNNRFLAERTGGTYSTLKVQPAELEDSGVYFCASRDRGGSTEAFFGQGTRLTVV.

This clonotype was picked up many times. The V gene is TRBV12-3 or TRBV12-4, the J gene TRBJ2-1; 8 bases fit TRBD1. The junction had 8 bases not matched to a gene; V was cut back by 3 bases and J by 13 bases. This CDR3 spans 13 amino acids. In nucleotides, the CDR3 is TGTGCCAGCAGTTTCTTAGACAGGGGAGAACAGTTCTTC. As protein: CASSFLDRGEQFF.